Given below is one TCR beta chain in context. CDR3 length: 14 residues. From germline, CDR1 is LNHNV and CDR2 YYDKDF (reference sequence). With 1 base clipped from V and 3 bases from J, the junction kept 2 bases outside the gene matches. The record originates from a study of blood T cell repertoires in COVID-19. Study summary: From T cells, B-cell-depleted T cells, or PBMCs came the material, which was cDNA or gDNA.

In the authors' workflow: Reference gene primer amplification gave nucleated cell count estimates. Measured with immunoSEQ multiplex PCR; TCRdb has only the in-frame clones, and not every one. V and J calls and clone size are given by that table; D and trimming were obtained from the DNA. The top ten clones hold approximately 13% of a sample with 90,000 to 100,000 clones, approximately 85% of them seen once. The sequence was obtained from a human donor in a cohort sampled during active COVID-19. The chain couples TRBV15 to TRBJ1-2; 7 nucleotides match TRBD1. Material for sequencing was peripheral blood. This CDR3 reads CATSRADRDYGYTF. Here the CDR3 DNA reads TGTGCCACCAGCAGAGCAGACAGGGACTATGGCTACACCTTC.